The 14 T cell receptor beta chains below come from one sample, sequenced in a study of T cell repertoires in cytomegalovirus infection. These TCRs are of unknown antigen specificity. Each CDR3 protein is one row after TCRdb ran MiXCR on the reads. The sample contains around 130,000 distinct CDR3 sequences, roughly a quarter of which appear only once. Sequenced input: PBMCs, sequenced either directly or after in vitro stimulation (not recorded which). These TCRs come from a human donor in good health (CMV status not recorded). Some clones in this sample may be carry-over from other donors' samples.

This chain links TRBV10-3 with TRBJ2-6, with D uncertain. Trimming stripped 10 bases from V and 2 bases from J, with 6 bases between. Germline V CDR1 and CDR2: ENHRY, SYGVKD. This CDR3 is 12 amino acids long. CDR3 nucleotides: TGTGCCACCGTAGCTGGGGCCAACGTCCTGACTTTC. This sequence encodes CATVAGANVLTF.

This rearrangement joins TRBV19 to TRBJ1-1; TRBD1 might be the D (5 bases). Trimming stripped 5 bases from V and 4 bases from J, with 14 bases between. CDR1 is LNHDA, CDR2 SQIVND, per germline (reference sequence). CDR3 size: 14 residues. CDR3 bases: TGTGCCAGTAGTCCCGGGAGCGGGGCCACTGAAGCTTTCTTT. Residues: CASSPGSGATEAFF.

The table lists this clonotype with a few counts. CDR3 DNA: TGTGCCAGCAGCCGACAGGGGGTAACAGATACGCAGTATTTT. Its protein product is CASSRQGVTDTQYF. The rearrangement links TRBV11-2 to TRBJ2-3; 9 bases map to TRBD1. Germline V gene sequence: CDR1 SGHAT, CDR2 FQNNGV. This CDR3 is 14 amino acids long. With 5 bases clipped from V and 3 bases from J, the junction kept 3 bases outside the gene matches.

The chain has TRBV29-1 and TRBJ2-2; tentative D call: TRBD2 (6 bases). There are 13 residues in the CDR3. V lost 2 bases, J lost 5 bases, and 9 bases lay in between. CDR1 and CDR2 (germline): SQVTM, ANQGSEA. The CDR3 loop reads CSVERGGTGELFF. CDR3 DNA: TGCAGCGTTGAACGGGGAGGAACCGGGGAGCTGTTTTTT.

The rearrangement uses TRBV10-3 and TRBJ1-1; D perhaps matches TRBD1 (5 bases). CDR1 is ENHRY, CDR2 SYGVKD, per germline. The CDR3 length is 14 residues. The ends were cut back, 6 bases at V and 3 bases at J, with 14 bases in the middle. The CDR3 spells CAIRPGPRDTEAFF. CDR3 DNA sequence: TGTGCCATCAGGCCGGGACCCAGGGACACTGAAGCTTTCTTT.

Only a few counts were recorded for this clonotype. V is TRBV28 and J is TRBJ2-7; 12 nucleotides match TRBD2. The CDR3 loop spans 17 amino acids. The germline gives CDR1 MDHEN, CDR2 SYDVKM. V gave up 2 bases and J gave up 0 bases; unmatched junction bases: 5. The CDR3 bases are TGTGCCAGCAGTTTAGTCGTGACTAGCGGGAGCTCCTACGAGCAGTACTTC. It is translated as CASSLVVTSGSSYEQYF.

The V call is TRBV20-1, the J call TRBJ2-7; D could derive from TRBD1 or TRBD2 (5 bases each). The V end lost 7 bases, the J end lost 0 bases, and 13 bases lay between the germline ends. CDR1 DFQATT and CDR2 SNEGSKA come from the germline V gene (reference sequence). The CDR3 totals 13 residues. In DNA form, the CDR3 reads TGCAGTGTCCGGGACCCGAGCTCCTACGAGCAGTACTTC. This encodes CSVRDPSSYEQYF.

This clonotype was seen a few times. The chain links TRBV5-5 to TRBJ1-4; unclear D gene. This CDR3 contains 13 residues. Germline-derived CDR1 and CDR2 are SGHKS and YYEKEE (reference sequence). The V gene lost 4 bases and the J gene lost 7 bases, with 11 bases spanning the gap. The CDR3 loop reads CASSPYTAEKLFF. The CDR3 DNA is TGTGCCAGCAGCCCGTACACCGCTGAAAAACTGTTTTTT.

The chain couples TRBV29-1 to TRBJ2-1; D is possibly TRBD1 (6 bases). This CDR3 is built from 14 residues. Deletions cut 5 bases from V and 7 bases from J, with 18 bases between. Germline V CDR1 and CDR2: SQVTM, ANQGSEA. DNA for the CDR3: TGCAGCGTTTTGGGGTGGGACAAGGTGAATGAGCAGTTCTTC. Encoded protein: CSVLGWDKVNEQFF.

This clonotype was seen only a few times. The V gene is TRBV19, the J gene TRBJ1-4; possibly TRBD1 for D (5 bases). CDR3 length equals 12 residues. V shed 0 bases and J shed 10 bases, with 6 bases lying between them. The germline V gene has CDR1 LNHDA and CDR2 SQIVND (reference sequence). The CDR3 here is CASSIERGKLFF. CDR3 nucleotide sequence: TGTGCCAGTAGTATAGAGAGGGGAAAACTGTTTTTT.

This clonotype showed up just a few times. CDR3 nucleotide sequence: TGTGCCAGCAGCCGAGGGCTGAGATTACTAGATACGCAGTATTTT. Translated, it gives CASSRGLRLLDTQYF. This chain joins TRBV5-6 and TRBJ2-3; a possible D gene is TRBD2 (5 bases). Germline V lookup: CDR1 SGHDT, CDR2 YYEEEE. V was shortened by 4 bases and J by 5 bases, with 17 bases between the two germline ends. This CDR3 contains 15 residues.

This clonotype was counted ten times or more. The CDR3 bases are TGTGCCAGCAGCTACGGGACTAGCGGGAGGGCCCTCAATGTGCACACCGGGGAGCTGTTTTTT. It yields the protein CASSYGTSGRALNVHTGELFF. This chain joins TRBV13 and TRBJ2-2; TRBD2 aligns across 16 bases. The germline CDR1 and CDR2 sequences are PRHDT and FYEKMQ (reference sequence). J gave up 3 bases and V 4 bases, and 14 bases lay outside the gene matches. The CDR3 is made up of 21 amino acids.

This clonotype was seen ten or more times. The chain joins TRBV7-2 to TRBJ1-5, with D possibly matching TRBD1 (6 bases). Between the trimmed V and J ends, which lost 7 bases and 7 bases, there was a span of 20 bases. Germline V lookup: CDR1 SGHTA, CDR2 FQGNSA. The length of the CDR3 is 15 residues. The CDR3 DNA is TGTGCCAGCACCCCCCCCGGAGGGGGTGAACAGCCCCAGCATTTT. It specifies CASTPPGGGEQPQHF.

In this sample, this clonotype turned up many times. The V call is TRBV12-3 or TRBV12-4, the J call TRBJ1-4; no clear D. The V gene lost 1 base and the J gene lost 7 bases, with 7 bases spanning the gap. The CDR3 sequence is 13 residues long. The CDR3 DNA reads as TGTGCCAGCAGTTTAGTAAGTTCTGAAAAACTGTTTTTT. This encodes CASSLVSSEKLFF.